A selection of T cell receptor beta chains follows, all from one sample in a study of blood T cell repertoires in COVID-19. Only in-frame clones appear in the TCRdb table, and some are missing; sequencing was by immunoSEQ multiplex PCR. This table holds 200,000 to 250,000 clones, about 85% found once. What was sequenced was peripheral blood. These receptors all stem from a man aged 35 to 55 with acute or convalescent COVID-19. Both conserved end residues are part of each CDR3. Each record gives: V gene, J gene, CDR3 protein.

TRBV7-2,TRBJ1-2,CASSFDRGSGGYTF
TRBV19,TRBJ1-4,CASSMAGFDEKLFF
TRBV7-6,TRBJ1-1,CASSTRGSPWEVNTEAFF
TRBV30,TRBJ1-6,CAWYPQRARNNSPLHF
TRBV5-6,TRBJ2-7,CASSSGSSYEQYF
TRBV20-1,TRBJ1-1,CSALQAEGAFF
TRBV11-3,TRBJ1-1,CASSYRGTEAFF
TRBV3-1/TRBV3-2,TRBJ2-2,CASNPTSGGTGELFF
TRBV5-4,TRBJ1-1,CASSLVIDRLSLKGTEAFF
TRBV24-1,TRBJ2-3,CATSVGAPSTDTQYF
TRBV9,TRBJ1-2,CASSLSPGTGYGYTF
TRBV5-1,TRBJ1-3,CASSPGTDGNTIYF
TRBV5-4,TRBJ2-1,CASSLVAAHNEQFF
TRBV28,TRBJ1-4,CASSSIGATNEKLFF